This T cell receptor beta chain is from a study of blood T cell repertoires in COVID-19. This clone has only a few counts. Participants' own reports of clinical history determined their cohort assignment. The data were produced by immunoSEQ multiplex PCR, yet TCRdb's version contains in-frame clones alone and is incomplete. Of roughly 230,000 clones listed, about four fifths are singletons. Germline values: CDR1 MNHEY, CDR2 SMNVEV (reference sequence). V lost 6 bases and J lost 4, with 27 bases in between. The CDR3 is 18 amino acids. The sequencing sample was made of PBMCs or T cells enriched from blood (not recorded which). This TCR was sampled from a woman in her sixties or seventies who had recovered from COVID-19. The J gene is TRBJ1-1, the V gene TRBV27; tentatively, D is TRBD1 (6 bases). The CDR3 DNA sequence: TGTGCCAGCAGCCCAACTACTATAGGACAGAACGAGGGCACTGAAGCTTTCTTT. The encoded protein is CASSPTTIGQNEGTEAFF.